The 28 T cell receptor beta chains below were found in one sample sequenced in a study of blood T cells in healthy people across ages. Combining a sample-barcoded 5' primer with a J-beta primer mix, a second PCR ran for roughly 7 to 12 cycles. Each CDR3 protein is one row after TCRdb ran MiXCR on the 5' RACE reads. The profile shows hundreds of thousands of distinct CDR3 sequences, under 65% of them singletons. The sample taken for sequencing was blood. These receptors all come from an elderly woman in good health.

The chain employs TRBV5-1 and TRBJ2-7, with unresolved D. The germline V and J ends were trimmed by 1 base and 4 bases, with 21 bases remaining between them. Germline V gene sequence: CDR1 SGHRS, CDR2 YFSETQ. The CDR3 extends over 17 amino acids. CDR3 protein: CASSLSYRSDSWYEQYF. The CDR3 coding sequence is TGCGCCAGCAGCTTGTCATACCGCAGCGATAGCTGGTACGAGCAGTACTTC.

In its sample, this clonotype was seen many times. This sequence joins TRBV7-3 and TRBJ1-2, with a tentative D call TRBD1 (5 bases). This CDR3 has 14 amino acids. The germline V and J ends were trimmed by 6 bases and 8 bases, with 19 bases remaining between them. Per the germline V gene, CDR1 is SGHTA and CDR2 is FQGTGA. CDR3 DNA sequence: TGTGCCAGCAGGTTCCTTGGGGGTTCTCGAGGCTACACCTTC. It yields the protein CASRFLGGSRGYTF.

J is TRBJ2-3 and V is TRBV29-1; D gene ambiguous. This CDR3 is 15 amino acids long. Between the trimmed V and J ends, which lost 0 bases and 2 bases, there was a span of 12 bases. Germline V gene sequence: CDR1 SQVTM, CDR2 ANQGSEA. Here the CDR3 reads CSVEDMRLPTDTQYF. Here the CDR3 DNA reads TGCAGCGTTGAAGATATGAGACTTCCCACAGATACGCAGTATTTT.

The genes are TRBV2 and TRBJ2-1; TRBD2 agrees at 9 bases. V was clipped by 7 bases and J by 0 bases; unmatched bases: 4. Germline CDR1 SNHLY, CDR2 FYNNEI. The CDR3 length is 15 residues. The CDR3 sequence is CASNPSGASYNEQFF. In nucleotides, the CDR3 is TGTGCCAGCAATCCTAGCGGGGCCTCCTACAATGAGCAGTTCTTC.

On this clonotype: Given a much more abundant clone one base away, this may be a read error. V and J are TRBV28 and TRBJ2-1; no clear D gene. The CDR3 has 14 amino acids. Deletions cut 8 bases from V and 4 bases from J, with 15 bases between. Germline CDR1 MDHEN, CDR2 SYDVKM. CDR3 sequence (DNA): TGTGCCAGCGCCATGGGCGAGAGATACAATGAGCAGTTCTTC. It codes for CASAMGERYNEQFF.

Concerning this clonotype: Just one base apart from a much larger clone, this may be a read error. V is TRBV7-3 and J is TRBJ2-3; D is ambiguous. Trimming pared 1 base from V and 1 base from J, leaving 9 bases between. This CDR3 contains 15 residues. CDR1 is SGHTA, CDR2 FQGTGA, per germline. The CDR3 nucleotides are TGTGCCAGCAGCTTAAATGTGGAACGCACAGATACGCAGTATTTT. This codes for CASSLNVERTDTQYF.

Regarding this clonotype: Given a much more abundant clone one base away, this may be a read error. V gene TRBV2 combines with J gene TRBJ2-1; no definite D call. With 3 bases removed from V and 13 bases from J, the gap between germline ends came to 13 bases. Germline CDR1 is SNHLY and CDR2 is FYNNEI. The CDR3 contains 12 residues. The CDR3 sequence is CASSDPASTQFF. DNA for the CDR3: TGTGCCAGCAGTGACCCAGCTTCGACCCAGTTCTTC.

Notes on this clonotype: A clone one base away is much larger, so this may be a read error. This CDR3 is CASSPVIGKNIQYF. DNA for the CDR3: TGTGCCAGCAGTCCAGTGATAGGGAAAAACATTCAGTACTTC. The chain is built from TRBV7-2 and TRBJ2-4, with unresolved D. Germline V gene data show CDR1 as SGHTA and CDR2 as FQGNSA. Trimming took off 6 bases at V and 4 bases at J, with 13 bases between the two ends. The CDR3 has 14 amino acids.

This clonotype was detected only a few times. V usage is TRBV4-2 and J usage is TRBJ1-1, with TRBD1 matching over 9 bases. V lost 1 base, J lost 3 bases, and 6 bases stayed unmatched. CDR3 length: 16 amino acids. CDR1 and CDR2 (germline): LGHNA, YNFKEQ. The CDR3 sequence is CASSQVSGQGYTEAFF. CDR3 sequence (DNA): TGTGCCAGCAGCCAAGTATCGGGACAGGGATACACTGAAGCTTTCTTT.

V and J are TRBV4-2 and TRBJ2-3; D not resolved. CDR3 length equals 15 residues. Trimming removed 0 bases from V and 4 bases from J, with 11 bases in between. The germline gives CDR1 LGHNA, CDR2 YNFKEQ. CDR3 protein: CASSQDSLGADTQYF. The CDR3 nucleotides are TGTGCCAGCAGCCAAGACAGTCTTGGGGCAGATACGCAGTATTTT.

A few counts support this clonotype. This may stem from a read error, because a much larger clone lies one nucleotide away. The chain carries TRBV7-2 and TRBJ2-1; TRBD2 matches 7 bases. The tail of the sequence fits TRBJ2-7 better, so the J call may be wrong. Per the germline V gene, CDR1 is SGHTA and CDR2 is FQGNSA. The CDR3 totals 17 residues. CDR3 in DNA: TGTGCCAGCAGCTTTATGACTAGCCCCCTATCCTACAATGAGCAGTACTTC. Translated: CASSFMTSPLSYNEQYF.

This chain links TRBV12-3 or TRBV12-4 with TRBJ2-3; tentative D call: TRBD1 (6 bases). The CDR3 sequence is 13 residues long. V lost 5 bases and J lost 6, with 12 bases in between. CDR3 protein: CASSVGGKDTQYF. The CDR3 coding sequence is TGTGCCAGCAGTGTAGGGGGTAAGGATACGCAGTATTTT.

The V gene is TRBV4-1, the J gene TRBJ2-5; 8 bases fit TRBD1. The CDR3 spans 14 residues. CDR1 is MGHRA and CDR2 is YSYEKL in the germline V gene. Trimming took 1 base from V and 11 from J; bases not matched to a gene: 9. The CDR3, as DNA: TGCGCCAGCAGCCAAGGACAGGGGATGAATGAGCAGTACTTC. Protein product: CASSQGQGMNEQYF.

The rearrangement uses TRBV12-3 or TRBV12-4 and TRBJ2-4, with D perhaps TRBD1 (6 bases). Trimming cost V 4 bases and J 1 base, with 14 bases left between them. This CDR3 is 16 amino acids long. CDR3 protein: CASSSGTLKAKNIQYF. Here the CDR3 DNA reads TGTGCCAGCAGTTCAGGGACATTAAAGGCCAAAAACATTCAGTACTTC.

The V call is TRBV20-1, the J call TRBJ2-1, with 8 bases lining up with TRBD2. CDR1 is DFQATT, CDR2 SNEGSKA, per germline (reference sequence). The ends lost 6 bases at V and 7 bases at J; junction bases unmatched: 11. The CDR3 length is 14 residues. The CDR3 spells CSANGGDLFNEQFF. CDR3 DNA sequence: TGCAGTGCAAACGGGGGGGACTTGTTTAATGAGCAGTTCTTC.

CDR3 loop: CASSPQTPRWRRDTQYF. CDR3 bases: TGTGCCAGCTCACCACAAACCCCTAGATGGAGGCGAGATACGCAGTATTTT. The V gene is TRBV18, the J gene TRBJ2-3; a weak D match, TRBD2 (5 bases). The length of the CDR3 is 17 residues. The germline V gene encodes CDR1 KGHSH and CDR2 LQKENI. Between the trimmed V and J ends, which lost 1 base and 5 bases, there was a span of 19 bases.

V usage is TRBV27 and J usage is TRBJ1-1; no clear D. Looked up from germline, CDR1 is MNHEY and CDR2 is SMNVEV (reference sequence). The CDR3 loop spans 13 amino acids. The ends were cut back, 5 bases at V and 1 base at J, with 8 bases in the middle. CDR3 nucleotides: TGTGCCAGCAGTGTCAGGAAGAACACTGAAGCTTTCTTT. Its protein is CASSVRKNTEAFF.

This clonotype showed up many times. The rearrangement uses TRBV2 and TRBJ1-5; possible D gene TRBD1, 6 bases. V shed 6 bases and J shed 0 bases, with 18 bases lying between them. Germline V lookup: CDR1 SNHLY, CDR2 FYNNEI. CDR3 length: 17 amino acids. As DNA, the CDR3 is TGTGCCAGCAGCTCGGGACCAGGGGTCTATAGCAATCAGCCCCAGCATTTT. It is translated as CASSSGPGVYSNQPQHF.

This clonotype was found many times. This chain uses TRBV4-2 with TRBJ2-5; D might be TRBD2 (5 bases). Trimming shortened V by 0 bases and J by 6 bases, and 14 bases separated the two germline ends. The CDR3 length is 15 residues. The germline V gene encodes CDR1 LGHNA and CDR2 YNFKEQ. The CDR3 reads CASSQEIGRGKTQYF. CDR3 DNA sequence: TGTGCCAGCAGCCAAGAAATCGGCCGGGGAAAGACCCAGTACTTC.

This clonotype was detected many times. CDR3 loop: CASSDGAGTGELFF. The CDR3 nucleotides read TGTGCCAGCAGTGATGGAGCGGGGACCGGGGAGCTGTTTTTT. The genes are TRBV2 and TRBJ2-2, with TRBD2 matching 7 bases. Germline V gene data show CDR1 as SNHLY and CDR2 as FYNNEI. This CDR3 comprises 14 residues. After removal of 3 bases from V and 5 bases from J, the junction contained 3 bases not matched to a gene.

This chain connects TRBV15 to TRBJ2-5; D perhaps matches TRBD2 (6 bases). CDR1 LNHNV and CDR2 YYDKDF come from the germline V gene (reference sequence). V was shortened by 1 base and J by 11 bases, with 14 bases between the two germline ends. The CDR3 loop spans 13 amino acids. CDR3: CATSRGGLSEQYF. The CDR3 region has the DNA TGTGCCACCAGCAGAGGGGGACTTTCTGAGCAGTACTTC.

In this sample, this clonotype turned up many times. V is TRBV7-9 and J is TRBJ2-1; 8 bases fit TRBD1. Germline CDR1 and CDR2: SEHNR and FQNEAQ (reference sequence). The CDR3 has 15 amino acids. The V segment lost 1 base and the J segment 6 bases; nucleotides outside the gene matches: 5. CDR3 region: CASSLGLDRVNEQFF. CDR3 DNA sequence: TGTGCCAGCAGCTTAGGCCTGGACAGGGTCAATGAGCAGTTCTTC.

This chain's CDR3 is CASSQLGQDAPYEQYF. The DNA for the CDR3 is TGTGCCAGCAGCCAACTGGGACAGGACGCACCGTACGAGCAGTACTTC. This rearrangement joins TRBV14 to TRBJ2-4; 8 bases agree with TRBD1. Matching the DNA end better, TRBJ2-7 makes the J call doubtful. CDR3 length: 16 residues. CDR1 is SGHDN and CDR2 is FVKESK in the germline V gene.

The chain is built from TRBV28 and TRBJ1-1; D is undetermined. The V end was cut by 6 bases, the J end by 4 bases, with 9 bases between. Germline CDR1 and CDR2: MDHEN and SYDVKM. CDR3 length: 12 amino acids. The CDR3 loop reads CASRFQATEAFF. The CDR3 DNA sequence: TGTGCCAGCAGGTTTCAGGCCACTGAAGCTTTCTTT.

The rearrangement uses TRBV29-1 and TRBJ1-5; TRBD1 might be the D (6 bases). The V gene lost 7 bases and the J gene lost 3 bases, with 13 bases spanning the gap. This CDR3 has 13 residues. CDR1 and CDR2 from the germline V gene are SQVTM and ANQGSEA. In nucleotides, the CDR3 is TGCAGCGGCTCGACAGGACTCAATCAGCCCCAGCATTTT. Amino acid sequence: CSGSTGLNQPQHF.

The chain links TRBV6-1 to TRBJ2-1; 8 bases map to TRBD1. CDR1 is MNHNS, CDR2 SASEGT, per germline. The CDR3 loop spans 16 amino acids. V gave up 0 bases and J gave up 1 base; unmatched junction bases: 2. CDR3 residues: CASSEARGLSYNEQFF. Written as DNA, the CDR3 is TGTGCCAGCAGTGAAGCCAGGGGGCTATCCTACAATGAGCAGTTCTTC.

In regard to this clonotype: This may arise from a read error, as a much more abundant clone is one base away. The V and J genes are TRBV27 and TRBJ1-2; D is perhaps TRBD1 (5 bases). This CDR3 comprises 15 residues. Looked up from germline, CDR1 is MNHEY and CDR2 is SMNVEV (reference sequence). Trimming left V 5 bases short and J 5 bases short, with 18 bases between. The CDR3 region is CASSGGIDPLYGYTF. The CDR3 nucleotides are TGTGCCAGCAGTGGGGGTATCGATCCTCTTTATGGCTACACCTTC.

A note on this clonotype: A much larger clone differs from this one at a single base, so this may be a read error. This chain uses TRBV5-1 with TRBJ2-1; the match to TRBD1 covers 8 bases. The germline V gene encodes CDR1 SGHRS and CDR2 YFSETQ. This CDR3 spans 14 amino acids. Unmatched junction bases numbered 2, after V lost 4 bases and J lost 2 bases. CDR3 bases: TGCGCCAGCAGCCCGGACAGGGCCTACAATGAGCAGTTCTTC. As protein: CASSPDRAYNEQFF.